This T cell receptor beta chain stems from a study of PD-L1 blockade in urothelial cancer. Study details: Between 0 and 3 chemotherapy regimens preceded treatment for each patient. Blood analyses occurred 3 weeks (second dose) and 6 weeks post treatment start. Overall study results and limits: When measured at 3 weeks, tumor-associated blood clones expanded more in durable-benefit patients.

Notes on this clone: The antigen remains undetermined.

TCRdb keeps only in-frame clones here, not all; method: immunoSEQ multiplex PCR. The profile covers some 76,000 clones, with approximately 88% appearing a single time and roughly 3.2% taken by the ten largest. Germline-derived CDR1 and CDR2 are MNHNY and SVGAGI (reference sequence). V dropped 5 bases and J dropped 4 bases, with 11 bases sitting between them. CDR3 length: 13 amino acids. The receptor was isolated from a man between 60 and 75 years old with urothelial cancer. The material was PBMCs, obtained around atezolizumab (anti-PD-L1) treatment. This chain links TRBV6-6 with TRBJ2-5, with TRBD2 as a possible D gene (5 bases). DNA of the CDR3: TGTGCCAGCAGTCTCTTACGGGGAGAGACCCAGTACTTC. Protein: CASSLLRGETQYF.